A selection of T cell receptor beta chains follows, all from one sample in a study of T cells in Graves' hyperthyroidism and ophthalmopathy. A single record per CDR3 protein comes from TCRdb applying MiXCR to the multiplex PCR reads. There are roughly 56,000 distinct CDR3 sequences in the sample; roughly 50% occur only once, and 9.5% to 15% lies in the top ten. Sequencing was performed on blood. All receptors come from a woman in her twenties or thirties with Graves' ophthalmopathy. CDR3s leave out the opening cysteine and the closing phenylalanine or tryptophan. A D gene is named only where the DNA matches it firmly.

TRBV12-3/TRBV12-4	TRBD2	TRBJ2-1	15	ASNPRLERGTNNEQF
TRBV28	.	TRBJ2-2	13	ASSLNPGVGGELF
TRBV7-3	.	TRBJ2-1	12	ASSPSGGCGEQF
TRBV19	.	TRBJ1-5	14	ASSIVTGVSGQPQH
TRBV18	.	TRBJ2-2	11	ASSPGNTGELF
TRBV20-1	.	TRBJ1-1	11	SASTGYGTEAF
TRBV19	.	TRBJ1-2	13	ASTIRPSLNYGYT
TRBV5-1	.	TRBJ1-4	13	ASSQGGTWNEKLF
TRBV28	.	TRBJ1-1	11	ASSSQSETEAF
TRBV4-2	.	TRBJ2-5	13	ASSQEASAQETQY
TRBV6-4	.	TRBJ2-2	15	ASSNTRRRGNTGELF
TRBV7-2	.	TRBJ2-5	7	ASSLPQG
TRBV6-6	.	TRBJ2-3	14	ASSYSTRGATDTQY
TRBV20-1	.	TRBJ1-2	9	SASDSTGYT
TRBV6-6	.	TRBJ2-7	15	ASSYSIGTRVSGEQY
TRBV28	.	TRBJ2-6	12	ASNRGAGANVLT
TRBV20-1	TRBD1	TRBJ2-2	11	SAGTGAAGELF
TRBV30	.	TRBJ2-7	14	AWSAKGTYRSYEQY
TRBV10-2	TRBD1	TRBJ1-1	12	ASRLDREITEAF
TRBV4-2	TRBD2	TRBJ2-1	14	ASSNRPGLEDNERF
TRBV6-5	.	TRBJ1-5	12	ASSYAGTKETQH
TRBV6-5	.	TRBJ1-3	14	ASSYTLGQTGNTIY
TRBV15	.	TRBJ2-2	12	ATSMGRYTGELF
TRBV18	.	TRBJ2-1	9	ASSDYNEQF
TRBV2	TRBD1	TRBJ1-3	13	ASSGGRGLGNTIY
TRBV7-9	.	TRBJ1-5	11	ASSLAANQPQH
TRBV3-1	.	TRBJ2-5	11	ASSQGPGETQY
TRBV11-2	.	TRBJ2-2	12	ASSLVSDPGELF
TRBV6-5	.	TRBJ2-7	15	ASSYSSAGPLLVEQY